A selection of T cell receptor beta chains follows, all from one sample in a study of cytomegalovirus exposure and HLA in healthy donors. Data came from immunoSEQ multiplex PCR; TCRdb stores just in-frame clones and leaves some out. This sample has more than 90,000 clones, with roughly 79% found just once. Sequenced sample: PBMCs. These receptors were taken from a man younger than 45 in good health and CMV-seronegative. CDR3s include the opening cysteine and the closing phenylalanine or tryptophan. The D gene is left open where the match is weak. Clone size is shown for a subset of rows, as once, few, many or a class of expanded clone.

J gene	D gene	V gene	clone size	CDR3 DNA	CDR3 protein
TRBJ2-7	TRBD1	TRBV10-3	.	TGTGCCATCAGTGCGAACCGGGACAGCTCCTACGAGCAGTACTTC	CAISANRDSSYEQYF
TRBJ1-5	TRBD1	TRBV27	once	TGTGCCAGCAAGGAAACAGGGACAGGTTTAAACAATCAGCCCCAGCATTTT	CASKETGTGLNNQPQHF
TRBJ2-3	.	TRBV7-9	.	TGTGCCAGCAGCCCCAAGCAAGCAGATACGCAGTATTTT	CASSPKQADTQYF
TRBJ2-1	TRBD2	TRBV9	.	TGTGCCAGCAGCATAAGAACTACCGGGACTAGCGGGAGAGGGGGCTCCTACAATGAGCAGTTCTTC	CASSIRTTGTSGRGGSYNEQFF
TRBJ1-1	.	TRBV9	.	TGTGCCAGCAGCACTACAGGCGGCACTGAAGCTTTCTTT	CASSTTGGTEAFF
TRBJ1-5	.	TRBV5-4	.	TGTGCCAGCAGCTCGGATGGACGGGATAATCAGCCCCAGCATTTT	CASSSDGRDNQPQHF
TRBJ1-1	TRBD1	TRBV6-1	.	TGTGCCAGCAGTGATGTCGGACAGGGGAACACTGAAGCTTTCTTT	CASSDVGQGNTEAFF
TRBJ1-1	.	TRBV11-2	.	TGTGCCAGCATTCGGGGGTTGATGAACACTGAAGCTTTCTTT	CASIRGLMNTEAFF
TRBJ1-2	.	TRBV2	.	TGTGCCAGCACCGGCGGTTTTTATGGCTACACCTTC	CASTGGFYGYTF
TRBJ2-2	TRBD1	TRBV7-9	.	TGTGCCAGCAGCATCCCCCGGGACAGGGGAAACACCGGGGAGCTGTTTTTT	CASSIPRDRGNTGELFF
TRBJ1-1	.	TRBV5-5	.	TGTGCCAGCAGCTTGGACAGGGTCAGCCCTGAAGCTTTCTTT	CASSLDRVSPEAFF
TRBJ1-6	.	TRBV7-3	.	TGTGCCAGCAGCTTAGAGGGGGCACCCCTCCACTTT	CASSLEGAPLHF
TRBJ1-4	TRBD1	TRBV19	.	TGTGCCAGTAGTACCCGGGACAGCCCGAATGAAAAACTGTTTTTT	CASSTRDSPNEKLFF
TRBJ1-2	TRBD1	TRBV6-6	.	TGTGCCAGCAGTTTCCAGACAGGGAATATCTATGGCTACACCTTC	CASSFQTGNIYGYTF
TRBJ2-4	.	TRBV5-1	.	TGCGCCAGCAGCCCCCACGAGGCAGGGGACATTCAGTACTTC	CASSPHEAGDIQYF
TRBJ1-5	.	TRBV6-6	.	TGTGCCAGCAGTTACTCGAGGGCTAATCAGCCCCAGCATTTT	CASSYSRANQPQHF
TRBJ2-1	TRBD1	TRBV6-5	.	TGTGCCAGCAGCAGGACAGGCCCGTCCTACAATGAGCAGTTCTTC	CASSRTGPSYNEQFF
TRBJ2-5	.	TRBV28	.	TGTGCCAGCGTCCAAGGGGCCGAAGAGACCCAGTACTTC	CASVQGAEETQYF
TRBJ2-1	TRBD2	TRBV7-9	.	TGTGCCAGCAGCTCCGGGGGGAGCTCCTACAATGAGCAGTTCTTC	CASSSGGSSYNEQFF
TRBJ1-1	.	TRBV7-6	.	TGTGCCAGCAGCTTATCGACTGAAGCTTTCTTT	CASSLSTEAFF
TRBJ1-1	.	TRBV19	.	TGTGCCAGTAACAAGAACCGGGTCCTACGAGAACAAGCTTTCTTT	CASNKNRVLREQAFF
TRBJ1-1	TRBD1	TRBV7-9	.	TGTGCCAGTGTACGGACAGGGCAGAACACTGAAGCTTTCTTT	CASVRTGQNTEAFF
TRBJ1-4	TRBD1	TRBV10-2	once	TGCGCCAGCAGTGAGGGGGGACAGGGTGGTGAAAAACTGTTTTTT	CASSEGGQGGEKLFF
TRBJ2-1	.	TRBV9	.	TGTGCCAGCAGCGTAGCTGGGGCCGGATACAATGAGCAGTTCTTC	CASSVAGAGYNEQFF
TRBJ2-1	TRBD2	TRBV7-2	.	TGTGCCAGCAGCTACCTAGGGGGACTAGGCTCCTTGAGAGAGCAGTTCTTC	CASSYLGGLGSLREQFF
TRBJ2-1	.	TRBV5-1	few	TGCGCCAGCACCTTTGACGGTCTCGGGGAGCAGTTCTTC	CASTFDGLGEQFF
TRBJ2-6	.	TRBV5-5	.	TGTGCCAGCAGCTTGGTTCGGGACTCTGGGGCCAACGTCCTGACTTTC	CASSLVRDSGANVLTF
TRBJ1-1	.	TRBV11-3	.	TGTGCCAGCAGCTTAGTAGAGGGTGGCACTGAAGCTTTCTTT	CASSLVEGGTEAFF
TRBJ2-2	.	TRBV6-4	.	TGTGCCAGCAGCAAAGACAGGACCGGGGAGCTGTTTTTT	CASSKDRTGELFF
TRBJ1-2	.	TRBV10-3	.	TGTGCCATCAGTACCGACAGCTATGGCTACACCTTC	CAISTDSYGYTF
TRBJ1-2	.	TRBV6-5	few	TGTGCCAGCAGTTACTCAGACATCCCTATCCGCTACACCTTC	CASSYSDIPIRYTF
TRBJ2-3	.	TRBV6-6	.	TGTGCCAGCAGTTACTCATGGGGGAGGACCCCAGATACGCAGTATTTT	CASSYSWGRTPDTQYF
TRBJ1-6	.	TRBV7-2	.	TGTGCCAGCAGCTTAATCGGACAGAGACTAAATTCACCCCTCCACTTT	CASSLIGQRLNSPLHF
TRBJ1-2	.	TRBV10-3	.	TGTGCCATCAGTCCCCACAAGACAGCTAACTATGGCTACACCTTC	CAISPHKTANYGYTF
TRBJ1-1	TRBD1	TRBV4-1	few	TGCGCCAGCAGCCTCAGACAGGGGGCCATGAACACTGAAGCTTTCTTT	CASSLRQGAMNTEAFF
TRBJ1-2	.	TRBV2	.	TGTGCCAGTATGACGCCCCGCGTAGGGGGGGGAGGCTACACCTTC	CASMTPRVGGGGYTF
TRBJ2-7	TRBD2	TRBV7-2	.	TGTGCCAGCACCCTGTACCCGGGGGGCTACGAGCAGTACTTC	CASTLYPGGYEQYF
TRBJ1-1	.	TRBV29-1	.	TGCAGCGTGGCCCCGGGGGACACTGAAGCTTTCTTT	CSVAPGDTEAFF
TRBJ2-5	.	TRBV5-6	.	TGTGCCAGCAGCTTGGATGAGGGCCGAGAGACCCAGTACTTC	CASSLDEGRETQYF
TRBJ1-2	TRBD1	TRBV18	.	TGTGCCAGCTCACCCGGGACAGGGGCGGAGGGCTACACCTTC	CASSPGTGAEGYTF
TRBJ2-1	.	TRBV6-1	.	TGTGCCGGCCGAGGTGGAGGAAACAATGAGCAGTTCTTC	CAGRGGGNNEQFF
TRBJ1-1	.	TRBV2	.	TGTGCCAGCAGTCTGCGGTACACTGAAGCCTTCTTT	CASSLRYTEAFF
TRBJ2-7	TRBD2	TRBV4-2	.	TGTGCCAGCAGCCAAGGAACGGTTAGCGGGACCTCCTACGAGCAGTACTTC	CASSQGTVSGTSYEQYF
TRBJ1-2	.	TRBV5-3	.	TGTGCCAGAAGCTTGGTGGGGGCCGCCCCTTCTATGGACTATGGCTACACCTTC	CARSLVGAAPSMDYGYTF
TRBJ1-1	TRBD1	TRBV4-3	.	TGCGCCAGCAGCCAGGGGACAGTGAACACTGAAGCTTTCTTT	CASSQGTVNTEAFF
TRBJ1-1	.	TRBV4-3	.	TGCGCCAGCAGCCAAGGAGAGGTCCTGGGGGGGAACGAAGCTTTCTTT	CASSQGEVLGGNEAFF
TRBJ1-1	.	TRBV29-1	.	TGCAGCGGATGGCGACAGAACACTGAAGCTTTCTTT	CSGWRQNTEAFF
TRBJ1-2	TRBD1	TRBV29-1	.	TGCAGCGTCAATAATGGACAGGGGGCGAACGGCTACACCTTC	CSVNNGQGANGYTF
TRBJ1-3	.	TRBV27	few	TGTGCCAGCAGTTTATCTCCCAGCTCTGGAAACACCATATATTTT	CASSLSPSSGNTIYF
TRBJ2-2	TRBD2	TRBV5-4	few	TGTGCCAGCAGCCACAGACTAGCGGGACCCACCGGGGAGCTGTTTTTT	CASSHRLAGPTGELFF
TRBJ1-2	TRBD1	TRBV29-1	.	TGCAGCGTTGGTAACGGTGACAGGGTCGGCTATGGCTACACCTTC	CSVGNGDRVGYGYTF
TRBJ2-3	.	TRBV4-2	.	TGTGCCAGCAGCCAAGTACTTGAGGATACGCAGTATTTT	CASSQVLEDTQYF
TRBJ2-1	TRBD2	TRBV7-9	.	TGTGCCAGCAGCCTACGGACTAGCGGGGCTAGGGGCGATGAGCAGTTCTTC	CASSLRTSGARGDEQFF
TRBJ2-6	TRBD2	TRBV7-9	once	TGTGCCAGCAGCCCTATAGCGGGAGCGCGCTCTGGGGCCAACGTCCTGACTTTC	CASSPIAGARSGANVLTF
TRBJ1-1	.	TRBV9	.	TGTGCCAGCAGCCCCCGTACTATGGGCACTGAAGCTTTCTTT	CASSPRTMGTEAFF
TRBJ1-5	.	TRBV27	.	TGTGCCAGCAGTTTACCGTATAGCAATCAGCCCCAGCATTTT	CASSLPYSNQPQHF
TRBJ1-3	.	TRBV6-5	few	TGTGCCAGCAGTTCAGGACAGTTCTCTGGAAACACCATATATTTT	CASSSGQFSGNTIYF